This is a list of T cell receptor beta chains from one sample in a study of T cells expressing NK-cell markers. Using the 5' RACE reads, TCRdb records one entry per CDR3 protein without DNA. The sample holds about 160,000 distinct CDR3 sequences. The sequenced sample consisted of blood T cells: a sorted CD56 or NKG2C T cell subset, CD4+ or CD8+ T cells, or bulk PBMC T cells (not recorded which). These receptor sequences come from a man between 18 and 69 years old in good health. The CDR3 runs from the conserved cysteine through the conserved F or W.

V gene	J gene	CDR3 protein
TRBV11-2	TRBJ1-2	CASSHRQESNYGYTF
TRBV6-2/TRBV6-3	TRBJ2-4	CASTSAVPLAKNIQYF
TRBV20-1	TRBJ2-7	CSARAPVADRSTYEQYF
TRBV2	TRBJ2-1	CASSGTSGGLDEQFF
TRBV6-1	TRBJ1-4	CASSDGRLMVGKLFF
TRBV5-6	TRBJ2-1	CASSYGGDGYNEQFF
TRBV7-8	TRBJ1-1	CASSRRGENTEAFF
TRBV7-9	TRBJ2-5	CASSDPEFQETQYF
TRBV25-1	TRBJ1-1	CASSQTSHGTEAFF
TRBV7-3	TRBJ1-6	CASSFRGPPGNSPLHF
TRBV4-1	TRBJ2-1	CASSQAGGGYNEQFF
TRBV5-1	TRBJ2-2	CASSLSAGRIGELFF
TRBV20-1	TRBJ2-1	CSARDYHYNEQFF
TRBV29-1	TRBJ2-7	CSNRSVSDRLTTYEQYF
TRBV12-5	TRBJ2-1	CASEEAGIYNEQFF
TRBV19	TRBJ2-3	CASSIEHTQYF
TRBV6-2/TRBV6-3	TRBJ2-3	CASRNGQGFSDTQYF
TRBV11-1	TRBJ2-7	CASSGDGVLRVFSYEQYF
TRBV11-2	TRBJ2-7	CASSLEGGNSYEQYF
TRBV15	TRBJ1-1	CATGGDRGMNTEAFF
TRBV4-1	TRBJ2-1	CASSQEIPSGYYNEQFF
TRBV29-1	TRBJ2-7	CSASPDSSYEQYF
TRBV9	TRBJ2-7	CASSEGSAAAYEQYF
TRBV29-1	TRBJ2-3	CSVSGGASDTQYF
TRBV6-4	TRBJ1-2	CASSDSFRYGYTF
TRBV9	TRBJ2-1	CASSPEGDLYNEQFF
TRBV20-1	TRBJ2-3	CSARDGVSTDTQYF
TRBV28	TRBJ2-1	CASSFGSYNEQFF